The present TCR beta chain was sequenced within a study of glioma-infiltrating T cells. Amplification of TCR alpha and beta CDR3 regions from RNA used iRepertoire nested multiplex PCR. For one-step reverse transcription and amplification, 100-400 ng of tissue mRNA or PBMC total RNA was used. Each CDR3 protein is one row after TCRdb ran MiXCR on the multiplex PCR reads. In the table there are 110,000 or so distinct CDR3 sequences, around 25% of which are singletons. This clonotype was seen at least ten times. The antigen is unknown. General study findings and limits: Non-neoplastic patients had below-expected tissue-blood divergence, while all gliomas exceeded expectation. CDR3 overlap between tissue and blood was very small.

Germline V CDR1 and CDR2: DFQATT, SNEGSKA (reference sequence). Trimming took 0 bases from V and 4 from J, leaving 16 bases between them. CDR3 size: 16 residues. The receptor was isolated from a human donor with low-grade glioma or glioblastoma, undergoing nonglioma brain surgery, or in good health (not recorded which). The V gene is TRBV20-1, the J gene TRBJ1-5; D perhaps matches TRBD1 (5 bases). Material for sequencing was glioma tissue, nonneoplastic brain tissue, or PBMCs (not recorded which). CDR3 nucleotide sequence: TGCAGTGCTAGAGACCATGGGGCAGGGAGGAATCAGCCCCAGCATTTT. Translating it yields CSARDHGAGRNQPQHF.